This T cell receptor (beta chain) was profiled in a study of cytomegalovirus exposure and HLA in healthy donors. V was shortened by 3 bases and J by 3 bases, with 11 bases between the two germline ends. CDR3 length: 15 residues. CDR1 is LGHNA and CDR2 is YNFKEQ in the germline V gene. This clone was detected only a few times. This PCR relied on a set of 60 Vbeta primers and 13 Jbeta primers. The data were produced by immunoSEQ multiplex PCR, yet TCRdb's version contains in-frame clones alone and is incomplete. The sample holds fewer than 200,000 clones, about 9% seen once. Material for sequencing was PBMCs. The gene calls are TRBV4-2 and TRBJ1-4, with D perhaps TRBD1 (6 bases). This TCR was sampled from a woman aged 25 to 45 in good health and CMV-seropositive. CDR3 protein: CASSHGRTANEKLFF. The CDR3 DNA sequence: TGTGCCAGCAGCCACGGTCGGACAGCTAATGAAAAACTGTTTTTT.